This is a list of T cell receptor beta chains from one sample in a study of blood T cell repertoires in COVID-19. TCRdb's copy holds only in-frame clones and misses some; the assay was immunoSEQ multiplex PCR. Among roughly 110,000 clones listed, roughly 90% were seen once. Sequenced input: peripheral blood. These TCRs come from a man aged 40-49 years with active or convalescent COVID-19. The CDR3 runs from the conserved cysteine through the conserved F or W.

V	CDR3
TRBV7-8	CASSRPGQGEAFF
TRBV7-2	CASSLAPGTSYNEQFF
TRBV28	CASSRAEGGLTEAFF
TRBV5-4	CASSQLAETYNEQFF
TRBV2	CASSVIITGGNEQFF
TRBV4-1	CASSLSSGSSYEQYF
TRBV27	CASRLGSTGLAELFF
TRBV9	CASSVEAGGSYEQYF
TRBV18	CASSEGLSNQPQHF
TRBV7-9	CASSSQATQYF
TRBV18	CASGTGGAYSYEQYF
TRBV19	CASSKGQDVGYTF
TRBV5-1	CASSLVAGLYNEQFF
TRBV11-2	CASSRGASGANVLTF
TRBV25-1	CASSDDRERPNNSPLHF
TRBV30	CAWGGLSEQYF
TRBV7-2	CASSLNGRAGVYEQYF
TRBV7-8	CASSLDRGGNTEAFF
TRBV10-3	CAITGQSNTEAFF
TRBV2	CASKGQPNTEAFF
TRBV7-2	CASSPATPTGELFF
TRBV7-3	CASSSNGGQGTGELFF
TRBV19	CASSFPGELFF
TRBV28	CASSPNPGTGGDYGYTF
TRBV6-5	CASSPQGRQPQHF
TRBV7-6	CASSSPQGEKPDTQYF
TRBV7-9	CASGTGNEGGYTF
TRBV9	CASSSLSGASGGEQYF
TRBV7-3	CASSSIDRGITGELFF
TRBV7-2	CASSFVRTGASTDTQYF
TRBV5-4	CASSQRGLVNTGELFF
TRBV4-1	CASSQGPQATNEKLFF
TRBV2	CASSSMPSGNTEAFF
TRBV5-1	CASKTGPSYEQYF
TRBV9	CASSRDRAGNTIYF
TRBV11-1	CASSLGPGHLQYF
TRBV11-2	CASSLVDTNYGYTF
TRBV6-4	CASRPGLAAGGTGELFF
TRBV3-1/TRBV3-2	CASSQGQGHQYF
TRBV19	CASSSFRGPGNQPQHF
TRBV11-2	CASSLGTSGAYEQYF
TRBV19	CASRRAGGPGDTQYF
TRBV7-3	CASSLTGAGYTF
TRBV19	CASGGDRPYGQFF
TRBV7-2	CASRPDRGAYNEQFF
TRBV6-2/TRBV6-3	CASGQKRGEQYF
TRBV29-1	CSVEGVGASTNGYTF
TRBV29-1	CSVEGVRGTYEQYF
TRBV10-3	CAISPSGLNTEAFF
TRBV28	CASRTTAGVGVLEQFF
TRBV2	CASSVSRVSNQPQHF
TRBV4-3	CASSPTETGNYGYTF
TRBV7-6	CASSAGLNTEAFF
TRBV6-5	CASSLDRGNNQPQHF
TRBV7-9	CASSYDRGPPYEQYF